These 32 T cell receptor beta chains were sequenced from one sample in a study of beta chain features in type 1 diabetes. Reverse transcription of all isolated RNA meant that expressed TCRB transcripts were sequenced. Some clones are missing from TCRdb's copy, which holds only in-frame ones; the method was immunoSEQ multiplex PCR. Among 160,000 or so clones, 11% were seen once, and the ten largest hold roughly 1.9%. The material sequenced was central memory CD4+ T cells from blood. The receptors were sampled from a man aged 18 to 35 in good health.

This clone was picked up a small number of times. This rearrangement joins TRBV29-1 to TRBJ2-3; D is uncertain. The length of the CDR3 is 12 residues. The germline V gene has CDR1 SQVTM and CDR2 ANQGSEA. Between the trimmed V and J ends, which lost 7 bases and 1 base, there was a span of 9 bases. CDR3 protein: CSALTGTDTQYF. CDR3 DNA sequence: TGCAGCGCCTTGACTGGCACAGATACGCAGTATTTT.

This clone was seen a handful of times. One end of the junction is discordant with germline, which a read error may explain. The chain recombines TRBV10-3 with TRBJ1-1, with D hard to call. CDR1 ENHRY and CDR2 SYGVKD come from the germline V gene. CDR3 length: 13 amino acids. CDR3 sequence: CASSASESTEAFF. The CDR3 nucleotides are TGTGCCAGCAGTGCCTCGGAAAGTACTGAAGCTTTCTTT.

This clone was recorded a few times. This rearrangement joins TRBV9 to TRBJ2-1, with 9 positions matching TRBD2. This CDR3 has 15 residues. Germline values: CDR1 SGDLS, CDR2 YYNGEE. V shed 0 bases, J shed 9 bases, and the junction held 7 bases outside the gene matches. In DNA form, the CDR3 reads TGTGCCAGCAGCGTAGTGGGTCTAGCGGGACGTGAGCAGTTCTTC. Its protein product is CASSVVGLAGREQFF.

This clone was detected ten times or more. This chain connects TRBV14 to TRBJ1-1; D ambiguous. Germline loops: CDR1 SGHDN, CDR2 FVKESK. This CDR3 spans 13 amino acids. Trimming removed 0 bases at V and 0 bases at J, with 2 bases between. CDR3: CASSQELNTEAFF. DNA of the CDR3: TGTGCCAGCAGCCAAGAACTGAACACTGAAGCTTTCTTT. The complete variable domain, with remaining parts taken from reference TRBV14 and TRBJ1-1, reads EAGVTQFPSHSVIEKGQTVTLRCDPISGHDNLYWYRRVMGKEIKFLLHFVKESKQDESGMPNNRFLAERTGGTYSTLKVQPAELEDSGVYFCASSQELNTEAFFGQGTRLTVV.

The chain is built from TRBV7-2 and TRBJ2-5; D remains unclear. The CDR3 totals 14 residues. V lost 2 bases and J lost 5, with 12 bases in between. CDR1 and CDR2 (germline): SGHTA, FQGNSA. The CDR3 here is CASSLSRVGETQYF. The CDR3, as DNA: TGTGCCAGCAGCTTAAGCCGGGTTGGGGAGACCCAGTACTTC.

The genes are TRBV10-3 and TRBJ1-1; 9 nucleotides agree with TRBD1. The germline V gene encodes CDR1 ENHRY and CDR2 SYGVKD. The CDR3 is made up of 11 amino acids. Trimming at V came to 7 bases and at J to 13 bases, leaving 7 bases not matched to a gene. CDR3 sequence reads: CAITRDREVFF. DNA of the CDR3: TGTGCCATCACTCGGGACAGGGAGGTTTTCTTT.

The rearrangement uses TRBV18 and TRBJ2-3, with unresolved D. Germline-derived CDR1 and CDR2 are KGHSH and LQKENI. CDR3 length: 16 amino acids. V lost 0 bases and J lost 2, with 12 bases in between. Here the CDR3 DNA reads TGTGCCAGCTCACCACCGGGCAGGAGCACCACAGATACGCAGTATTTT. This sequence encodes CASSPPGRSTTDTQYF. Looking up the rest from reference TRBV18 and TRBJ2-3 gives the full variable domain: NAGVMQNPRHLVRRRGQEARLRCSPMKGHSHVYWYRQLPEEGLKFMVYLQKENIIDESGMPKERFSAEFPKEGPSILRIQQVVRGDSAAYFCASSPPGRSTTDTQYFGPGTRLTVL.

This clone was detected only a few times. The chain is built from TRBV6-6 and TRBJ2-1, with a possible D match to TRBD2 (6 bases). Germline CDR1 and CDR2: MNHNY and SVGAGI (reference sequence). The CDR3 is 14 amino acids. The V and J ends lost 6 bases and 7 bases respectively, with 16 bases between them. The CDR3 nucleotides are TGTGCCAGCAGCCGACCAGGGCGGGGAAATGAGCAGTTCTTC. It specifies CASSRPGRGNEQFF.

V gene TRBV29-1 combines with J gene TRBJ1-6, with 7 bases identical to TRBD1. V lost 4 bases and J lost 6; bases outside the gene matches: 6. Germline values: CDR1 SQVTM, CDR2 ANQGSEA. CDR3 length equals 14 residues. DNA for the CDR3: TGCAGCGTTGTCGGGACAGATCCTAATTCACCCCTCCACTTT. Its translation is CSVVGTDPNSPLHF.

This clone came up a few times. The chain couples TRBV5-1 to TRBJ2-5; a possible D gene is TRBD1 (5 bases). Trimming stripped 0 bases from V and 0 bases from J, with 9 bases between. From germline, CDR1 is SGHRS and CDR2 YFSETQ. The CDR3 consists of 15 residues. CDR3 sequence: CASSLVPGNQETQYF. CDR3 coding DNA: TGCGCCAGCAGCTTGGTTCCAGGGAACCAAGAGACCCAGTACTTC. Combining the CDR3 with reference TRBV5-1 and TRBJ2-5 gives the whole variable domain KAGVTQTPRYLIKTRGQQVTLSCSPISGHRSVSWYQQTPGQGLQFLFEYFSETQRNKGNFPGRFSGRQFSNSRSEMNVSTLELGDSALYLCASSLVPGNQETQYFGPGTRLLVL.

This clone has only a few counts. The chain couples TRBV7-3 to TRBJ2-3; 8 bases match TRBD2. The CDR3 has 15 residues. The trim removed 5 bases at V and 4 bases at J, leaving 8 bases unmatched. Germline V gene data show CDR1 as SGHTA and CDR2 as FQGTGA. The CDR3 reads CASSQTTSASDTQYF. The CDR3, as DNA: TGTGCCAGCAGCCAAACGACTAGCGCATCAGATACGCAGTATTTT.

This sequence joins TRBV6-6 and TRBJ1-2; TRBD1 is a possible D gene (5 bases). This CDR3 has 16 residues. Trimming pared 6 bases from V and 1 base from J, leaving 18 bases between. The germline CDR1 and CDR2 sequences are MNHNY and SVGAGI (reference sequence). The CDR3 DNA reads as TGTGCCAGCAGGCCAGAACACAGGACTTATAACTATGGCTACACCTTC. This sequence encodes CASRPEHRTYNYGYTF.

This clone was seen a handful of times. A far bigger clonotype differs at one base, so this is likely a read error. CDR3 protein: CAGASGPKGEQFF. CDR3 sequence (DNA): TGTGCCGGCGCTAGCGGCCCAAAGGGTGAGCAGTTCTTC. The gene calls are TRBV10-3 and TRBJ2-1; 7 positions match TRBD2. The CDR3 runs 13 residues. With 11 bases clipped from V and 9 bases from J, the junction kept 13 bases outside the gene matches. CDR1 is ENHRY and CDR2 is SYGVKD in the germline V gene.

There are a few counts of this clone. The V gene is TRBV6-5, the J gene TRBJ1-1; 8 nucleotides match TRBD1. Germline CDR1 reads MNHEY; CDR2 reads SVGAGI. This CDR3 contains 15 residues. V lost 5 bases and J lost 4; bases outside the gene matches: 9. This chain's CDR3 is CASSPRQGTGTEAFF. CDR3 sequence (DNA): TGTGCCAGCAGTCCGAGACAGGGGACAGGCACTGAAGCTTTCTTT.

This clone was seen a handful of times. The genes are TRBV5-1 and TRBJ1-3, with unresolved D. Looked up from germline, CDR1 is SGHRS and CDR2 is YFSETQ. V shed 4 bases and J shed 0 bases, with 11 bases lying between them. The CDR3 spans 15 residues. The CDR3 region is CASSRDPFSGNTIYF. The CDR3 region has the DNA TGCGCCAGCAGCCGTGATCCCTTCTCTGGAAACACCATATATTTT.

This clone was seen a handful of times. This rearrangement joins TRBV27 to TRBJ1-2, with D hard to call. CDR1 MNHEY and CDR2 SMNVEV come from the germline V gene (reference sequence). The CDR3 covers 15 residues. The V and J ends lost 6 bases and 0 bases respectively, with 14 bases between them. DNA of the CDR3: TGTGCCAGCAGCCCACCGGGAGGGACTAACTATGGCTACACCTTC. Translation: CASSPPGGTNYGYTF.

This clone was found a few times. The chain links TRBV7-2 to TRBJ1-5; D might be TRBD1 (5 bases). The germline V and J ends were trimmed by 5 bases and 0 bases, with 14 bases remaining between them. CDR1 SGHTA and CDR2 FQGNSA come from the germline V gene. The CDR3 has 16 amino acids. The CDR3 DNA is TGTGCCAGCAGCGCCCACCGGGACGGTAGCAATCAGCCCCAGCATTTT. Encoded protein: CASSAHRDGSNQPQHF.

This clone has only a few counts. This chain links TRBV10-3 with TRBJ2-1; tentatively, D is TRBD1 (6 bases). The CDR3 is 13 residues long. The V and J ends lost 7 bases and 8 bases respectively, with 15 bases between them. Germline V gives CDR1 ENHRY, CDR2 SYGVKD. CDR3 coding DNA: TGTGCCATCACAGGACAGACAGGAGATGAGCAGTTCTTC. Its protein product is CAITGQTGDEQFF.

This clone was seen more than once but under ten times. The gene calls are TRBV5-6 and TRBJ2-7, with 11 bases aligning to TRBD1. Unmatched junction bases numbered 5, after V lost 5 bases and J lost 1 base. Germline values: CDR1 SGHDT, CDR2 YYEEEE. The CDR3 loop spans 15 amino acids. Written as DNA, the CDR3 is TGTGCCAGCAGGGCCCGGGACAGGGGGTCCTACGAGCAGTACTTC. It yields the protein CASRARDRGSYEQYF.

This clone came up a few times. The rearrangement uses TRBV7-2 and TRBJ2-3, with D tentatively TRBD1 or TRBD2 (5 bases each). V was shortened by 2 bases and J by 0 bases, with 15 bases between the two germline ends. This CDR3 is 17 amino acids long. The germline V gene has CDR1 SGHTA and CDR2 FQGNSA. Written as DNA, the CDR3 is TGTGCCAGCAGCTTAAGGGGTTTCCCGGGGAGCACAGATACGCAGTATTTT. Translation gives CASSLRGFPGSTDTQYF.

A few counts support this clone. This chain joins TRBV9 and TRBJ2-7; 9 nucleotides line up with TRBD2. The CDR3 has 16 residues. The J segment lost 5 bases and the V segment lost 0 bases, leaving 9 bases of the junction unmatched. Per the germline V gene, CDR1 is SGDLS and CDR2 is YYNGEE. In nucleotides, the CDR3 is TGTGCCAGCAGCGTAGGGGTTAGCGGGAGAGTAGACGAGCAGTACTTC. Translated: CASSVGVSGRVDEQYF.

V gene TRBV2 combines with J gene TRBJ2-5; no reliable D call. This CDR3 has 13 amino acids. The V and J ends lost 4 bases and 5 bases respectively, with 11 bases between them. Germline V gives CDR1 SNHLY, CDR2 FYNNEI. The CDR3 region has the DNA TGTGCCAGCAGTGTGGAAGGGAAGGAGACCCAGTACTTC. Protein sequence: CASSVEGKETQYF. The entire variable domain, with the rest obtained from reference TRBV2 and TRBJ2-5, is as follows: EPEVTQTPSHQVTQMGQEVILRCVPISNHLYFYWYRQILGQKVEFLVSFYNNEISEKSEIFDDQFSVERPDGSNFTLKIRSTKLEDSAMYFCASSVEGKETQYFGPGTRLLVL.

Here the CDR3 DNA reads TGTGCCAGCTCACTGACAGAGTACGAGCAGTACTTC. Translated: CASSLTEYEQYF. V usage is TRBV18 and J usage is TRBJ2-7; a possible D gene is TRBD1 (5 bases). CDR3 length equals 12 residues. The germline V gene has CDR1 KGHSH and CDR2 LQKENI. Trimming shortened V by 4 bases and J by 4 bases, and 8 bases separated the two germline ends.

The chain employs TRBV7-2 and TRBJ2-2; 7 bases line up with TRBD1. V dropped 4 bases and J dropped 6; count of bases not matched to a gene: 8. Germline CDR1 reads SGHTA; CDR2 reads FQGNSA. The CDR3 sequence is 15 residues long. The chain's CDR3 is CASSSGQTTAGELFF. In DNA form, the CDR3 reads TGTGCCAGCAGCTCGGGACAGACAACCGCCGGGGAGCTGTTTTTT.

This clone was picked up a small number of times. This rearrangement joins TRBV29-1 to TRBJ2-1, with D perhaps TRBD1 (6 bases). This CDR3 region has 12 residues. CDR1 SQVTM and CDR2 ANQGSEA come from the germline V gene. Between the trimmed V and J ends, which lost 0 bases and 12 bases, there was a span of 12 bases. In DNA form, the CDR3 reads TGCAGCGTTGAAGAATCGCAGGGGAGGCAGTTCTTC. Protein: CSVEESQGRQFF.

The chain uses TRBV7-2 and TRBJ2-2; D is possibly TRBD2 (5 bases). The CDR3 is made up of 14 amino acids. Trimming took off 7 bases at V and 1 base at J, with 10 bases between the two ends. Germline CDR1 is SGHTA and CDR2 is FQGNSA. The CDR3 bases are TGTGCCAGCATCAAAAGCGGGAACACCGGGGAGCTGTTTTTT. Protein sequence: CASIKSGNTGELFF. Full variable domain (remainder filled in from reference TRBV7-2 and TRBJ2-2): GAGVSQSPSNKVTEKGKDVELRCDPISGHTALYWYRQSLGQGLEFLIYFQGNSAPDKSGLPSDRFSAERTGGSVSTLTIQRTQQEDSAVYLCASIKSGNTGELFFGEGSRLTVL.

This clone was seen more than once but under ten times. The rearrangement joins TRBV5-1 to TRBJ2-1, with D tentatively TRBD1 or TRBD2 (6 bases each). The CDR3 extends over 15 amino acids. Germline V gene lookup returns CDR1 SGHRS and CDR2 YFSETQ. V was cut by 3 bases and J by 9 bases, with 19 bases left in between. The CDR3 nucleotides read TGCGCCAGCAGCTCCGATCTCGGGAGCAGGGGTGAGCAGTTCTTC. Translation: CASSSDLGSRGEQFF. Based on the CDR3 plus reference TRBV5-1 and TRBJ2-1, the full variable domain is KAGVTQTPRYLIKTRGQQVTLSCSPISGHRSVSWYQQTPGQGLQFLFEYFSETQRNKGNFPGRFSGRQFSNSRSEMNVSTLELGDSALYLCASSSDLGSRGEQFFGPGTRLTVL.

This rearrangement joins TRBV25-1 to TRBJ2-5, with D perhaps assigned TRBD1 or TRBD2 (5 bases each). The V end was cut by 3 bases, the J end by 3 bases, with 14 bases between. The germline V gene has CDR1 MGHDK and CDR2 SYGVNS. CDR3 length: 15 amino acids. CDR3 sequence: CASSDGAVKKETQYF. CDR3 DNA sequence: TGTGCCAGCAGTGACGGGGCAGTAAAAAAAGAGACCCAGTACTTC. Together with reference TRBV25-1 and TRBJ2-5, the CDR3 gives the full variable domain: EADIYQTPRYLVIGTGKKITLECSQTMGHDKMYWYQQDPGMELHLIHYSYGVNSTEKGDLSSESTVSRIRTEHFPLTLESARPSHTSQYLCASSDGAVKKETQYFGPGTRLLVL.

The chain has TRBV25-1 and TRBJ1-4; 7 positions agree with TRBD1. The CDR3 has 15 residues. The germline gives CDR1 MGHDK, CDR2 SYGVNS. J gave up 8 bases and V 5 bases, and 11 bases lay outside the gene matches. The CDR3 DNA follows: TGTGCCAGCAGTCAAACAGCCAGGGGGGGCGAAAAACTGTTTTTT. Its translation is CASSQTARGGEKLFF. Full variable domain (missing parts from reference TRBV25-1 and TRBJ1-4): EADIYQTPRYLVIGTGKKITLECSQTMGHDKMYWYQQDPGMELHLIHYSYGVNSTEKGDLSSESTVSRIRTEHFPLTLESARPSHTSQYLCASSQTARGGEKLFFGSGTQLSVL.

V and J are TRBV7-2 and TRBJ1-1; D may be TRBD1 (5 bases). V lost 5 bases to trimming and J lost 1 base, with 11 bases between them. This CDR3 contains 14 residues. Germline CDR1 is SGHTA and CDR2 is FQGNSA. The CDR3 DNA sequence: TGTGCCAGCAGCGTCAGGGTTTCGAACACTGAAGCTTTCTTT. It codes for CASSVRVSNTEAFF.

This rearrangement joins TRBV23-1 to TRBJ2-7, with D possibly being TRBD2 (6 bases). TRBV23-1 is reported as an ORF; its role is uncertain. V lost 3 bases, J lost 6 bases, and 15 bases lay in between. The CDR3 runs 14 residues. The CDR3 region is CASSHRETPCEQYF. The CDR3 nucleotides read TGCGCCAGCAGTCACCGGGAGACCCCCTGCGAGCAGTACTTC.

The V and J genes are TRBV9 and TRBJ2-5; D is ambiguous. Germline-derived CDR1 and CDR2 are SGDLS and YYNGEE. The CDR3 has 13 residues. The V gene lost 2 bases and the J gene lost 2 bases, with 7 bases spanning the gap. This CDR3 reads CASSVGGQETQYF. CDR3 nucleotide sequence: TGTGCCAGCAGCGTCGGTGGTCAAGAGACCCAGTACTTC. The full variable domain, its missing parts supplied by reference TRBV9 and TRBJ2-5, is DSGVTQTPKHLITATGQRVTLRCSPRSGDLSVYWYQQSLDQGLQFLIQYYNGEERAKGNILERFSAQQFPDLHSELNLSSLELGDSALYFCASSVGGQETQYFGPGTRLLVL.